The T cell receptor (beta chain) under discussion was sequenced for a study of T cell changes during pregnancy in multiple sclerosis. The protocol was immunoSEQ multiplex PCR, while the TCRdb copy is restricted to in-frame clones and leaves out a portion. The table has almost 95,000 clones, roughly 90% seen once. V was clipped by 4 bases and J by 0 bases, with 13 bases between them. This CDR3 contains 15 residues. Germline CDR1 SGHAT, CDR2 FQNNGV. V and J are TRBV11-2 and TRBJ2-7, with D tentatively TRBD2 (6 bases). The source of this sequence is a female donor with multiple sclerosis, enrolled in a pregnancy study. The specimen comprised peripheral blood, sampled in the first trimester of pregnancy. CDR3 region: CASSSGTLDSYEQYF. Written as DNA, the CDR3 is TGTGCCAGCAGCTCGGGGACTTTAGACTCCTACGAGCAGTACTTC.